These 13 T cell receptor beta chains were sequenced from one sample in a study of blood T cell repertoires in COVID-19. TCRdb's copy holds only in-frame clones and misses some; the assay was immunoSEQ multiplex PCR. The sample records 350,000 to 450,000 clones, around nine tenths being singletons. The sample taken for sequencing was peripheral blood. The receptor source for this set is a human donor in a cohort sampled during active COVID-19.

In its sample, this clone was seen once. The chain couples TRBV6-5 to TRBJ2-2, with D possibly being TRBD2 (5 bases). Looked up from germline, CDR1 is MNHEY and CDR2 is SVGAGI. There are 13 residues in the CDR3. Trimming removed 0 bases from V and 8 bases from J, with 7 bases in between. The CDR3 sequence is CASSYSRGGELFF. DNA of the CDR3: TGTGCCAGCAGTTACTCTCGCGGGGGGGAGCTGTTTTTT.

V usage is TRBV30 and J usage is TRBJ2-3; possibly TRBD1 for D (6 bases). Germline V gene sequence: CDR1 GTSNPN, CDR2 SVGIG (reference sequence). The CDR3 extends over 13 amino acids. The V end lost 3 bases, the J end lost 2 bases, and 9 bases lay between the germline ends. This CDR3 reads CAWSGQTTDTQYF. The CDR3 coding sequence is TGTGCCTGGAGCGGACAGACCACAGATACGCAGTATTTT.

This clone was recorded once. The V and J genes are TRBV27 and TRBJ1-3; D ambiguous. The germline CDR1 and CDR2 sequences are MNHEY and SMNVEV (reference sequence). V lost 6 bases and J 0 bases, leaving 15 bases between the germline ends. CDR3 size: 16 residues. CDR3 sequence: CASSRHVHGSGNTIYF. In nucleotides, the CDR3 is TGTGCCAGCAGCCGACACGTTCATGGCTCTGGAAACACCATATATTTT.

The gene calls are TRBV11-2 and TRBJ2-1; D possibly corresponds to TRBD2 (7 bases). Germline CDR1 reads SGHAT; CDR2 reads FQNNGV. V was shortened by 4 bases and J by 0 bases, with 13 bases between the two germline ends. The CDR3 covers 16 residues. The CDR3 here is CASSSKGGFSYNEQFF. The CDR3 DNA reads TGTGCCAGCAGCTCCAAGGGGGGGTTCTCCTACAATGAGCAGTTCTTC.

The chain carries TRBV7-3 and TRBJ2-3; tentative D call: TRBD2 (6 bases). The V and J ends lost 0 bases and 5 bases respectively, with 12 bases between them. Per germline, CDR1 SGHTA and CDR2 FQGTGA. The CDR3 runs 15 residues. This CDR3 reads CASSLTAGPGDTQYF. The CDR3 coding sequence is TGTGCCAGCAGCTTAACGGCGGGGCCGGGAGATACGCAGTATTTT.

The CDR3 loop reads CASRRTGGAEQYF. The CDR3 nucleotides read TGTGCCAGCAGGCGGACAGGGGGCGCCGAGCAGTACTTC. The V and J genes are TRBV6-5 and TRBJ2-7; 11 nucleotides align to TRBD1. Per germline, CDR1 MNHEY and CDR2 SVGAGI. This CDR3 has 13 residues. The J segment lost 6 bases and the V segment lost 6 bases, leaving 4 bases of the junction unmatched.

V usage is TRBV18 and J usage is TRBJ2-3, with D possibly being TRBD2 (5 bases). The V gene's germline CDR1 is KGHSH and CDR2 LQKENI. CDR3 length: 15 residues. The V gene lost 4 bases and the J gene lost 2 bases, with 13 bases spanning the gap. CDR3 nucleotides: TGTGCCAGCTCACTGAACGGGAACCCCACAGATACGCAGTATTTT. This sequence encodes CASSLNGNPTDTQYF.

This chain links TRBV27 with TRBJ2-1, with 11 bases aligning to TRBD2. V shed 9 bases, J shed 5 bases, and the junction held 3 bases outside the gene matches. Germline CDR1 reads MNHEY; CDR2 reads SMNVEV (reference sequence). The CDR3 loop spans 13 amino acids. DNA of the CDR3: TGTGCCAGTACTAGCGGGGGCAACAATGAGCAGTTCTTC. Protein: CASTSGGNNEQFF.

The genes are TRBV3-1 (or the pseudogene TRBV3-2) and TRBJ2-7; a possible D gene is TRBD1 (5 bases). CDR3 length: 15 amino acids. Germline assignment: CDR1 LGHDT and CDR2 YNNKEL (reference sequence). The V gene lost 2 bases and the J gene lost 2 bases, with 13 bases spanning the gap. Here the CDR3 reads CASSQTARAPYEQYF. In DNA, the CDR3 is TGTGCCAGCAGCCAAACGGCCAGGGCCCCCTACGAGCAGTACTTC.

In this sample, this clone turned up once. The V gene is TRBV21-1, the J gene TRBJ1-5; the table's TRBD1 call for D was not verified on the DNA. TRBV21-1 is tagged as a pseudogene. The CDR3 has 17 amino acids. The CDR3 DNA reads TGTGCCAGCATCCACTCAAAGGGGCAGGGTGGCAATCAGCCCCAGCATTTT. Amino acid sequence: CASIHSKGQGGNQPQHF.

The V and J genes are TRBV18 and TRBJ2-7; possibly TRBD2 for D (5 bases). CDR3 length equals 15 residues. Germline V CDR1 and CDR2: KGHSH, LQKENI. The germline V and J ends were trimmed by 0 bases and 3 bases, with 12 bases remaining between them. The CDR3 reads CASSPPTGLSYEQYF. CDR3 bases: TGTGCCAGCTCACCACCGACGGGGTTGAGCTACGAGCAGTACTTC.

The chain combines TRBV5-1 with TRBJ2-7; TRBD2 might be the D (6 bases). V was pared by 1 base and J by 1 base, with 12 bases between. This CDR3 comprises 15 residues. Germline lookup yields CDR1 SGHRS and CDR2 YFSETQ. CDR3 region: CASSLQGGSSYEQYF. DNA for the CDR3: TGCGCCAGCAGCTTGCAGGGAGGATCATCCTACGAGCAGTACTTC.

The chain uses TRBV28 and TRBJ1-5; possible D gene TRBD1, 6 bases. Trimming removed 6 bases at V and 1 base at J, with 10 bases between. This CDR3 comprises 14 residues. CDR1 MDHEN and CDR2 SYDVKM come from the germline V gene. In nucleotides, the CDR3 is TGTGCCAGCAGGCTTCAGGGGAGCAATCAGCCCCAGCATTTT. Translating it yields CASRLQGSNQPQHF. The entire variable domain, with the rest obtained from reference TRBV28 and TRBJ1-5, is as follows: DVKVTQSSRYLVKRTGEKVFLECVQDMDHENMFWYRQDPGLGLRLIYFSYDVKMKEKGDIPEGYSVSREKKERFSLILESASTNQTSMYLCASRLQGSNQPQHFGDGTRLSIL.